In its sample, the clone carrying this TCR beta chain was seen a few times. Its target is not known. The data were obtained in a study of OX40 agonist ivuxolimab in advanced cancers. Whole-study results and caveats: Both CD4+ and CD8+ T cell populations in blood had undergone clonal expansion by week 6 at 0.1 to 3.0 mg/kg. Mean expanded clone counts were higher in CD8+ than CD4+ T cells.

Sampling of blood occurred at baseline, cycle 4 day 1, and cycle 7 day 1. The CDR3 has 14 amino acids. Germline CDR1 and CDR2: MNHEY and SVGAGI. Trimming took off 6 bases at V and 2 bases at J, with 11 bases between the two ends. Clones were sequenced by immunoSEQ multiplex PCR, and TCRdb holds only the in-frame ones, with some missing. The data show roughly 80,000 clones, with 75% to 85% seen just once and approximately 0.65% held by the top ten. The chain employs TRBV6-5 and TRBJ1-5; D gene ambiguous. This specimen was CD4+ or CD8+ T cells sorted from blood, taken in a trial of the OX40 agonist ivuxolimab. The TCR was taken from an adult with an advanced solid tumor such as melanoma, head and neck, liver or kidney cancer. CDR3 nucleotide sequence: TGTGCCAGCAGACCGACATGGGGCAATCAGCCCCAGCATTTT. Its protein product is CASRPTWGNQPQHF.